Listed below are T cell receptor beta chains from one sample, sequenced in a study of CD8+ T cells in alopecia areata. Profiled with immunoSEQ multiplex PCR; TCRdb holds only in-frame clones, not every one. Among hundreds of thousands of clones listed, about 53% were seen once. Sample: CD4+ T cells sorted from blood, taken at week 0. The receptor source for this set is a human donor with alopecia areata. The CDR3 runs from the conserved cysteine through the conserved F or W. The D gene is left open where the match is weak. Clone size is not always given. Where it is, it says once, few, many or a class for expanded clones.

.	TRBJ2-1	TRBV11-2	.	CASREGPGQFF	TGTGCCAGCAGGGAAGGGCCTGGGCAGTTCTTC
.	TRBJ1-3	TRBV6-6	many	CASSYPAQSSGNTIYF	TGTGCCAGCAGTTACCCGGCCCAGAGCTCTGGAAACACCATATATTTT
.	TRBJ2-1	TRBV6-5	few	CASRRDRLSYNEQFF	TGTGCCAGCAGACGTGACAGGCTCTCCTACAATGAGCAGTTCTTC
TRBD2	TRBJ2-5	TRBV4-1	few	CASSQETELAGSETQYF	TGCGCCAGCAGCCAAGAAACTGAACTAGCGGGGAGCGAGACCCAGTACTTC
.	TRBJ2-5	TRBV5-8	.	CASSFAWGDQYF	TGTGCCAGCAGCTTTGCCTGGGGGGACCAGTACTTC
.	TRBJ1-2	TRBV7-9	.	CASSLGQGNYGYTF	TGTGCCAGCAGCTTAGGGCAGGGGAACTATGGCTACACCTTC
.	TRBJ2-1	TRBV12-5	.	CASGLVLAGSPRGEQFF	TGTGCTAGTGGTTTGGTACTGGCAGGGAGCCCTCGCGGGGAGCAGTTCTTC
.	TRBJ1-2	TRBV29-1	.	CSAPGGNSRGYTF	TGCAGCGCCCCGGGGGGAAATTCGAGAGGCTACACCTTC
.	TRBJ2-5	TRBV5-1	once	CASSPVAARQETQYF	TGCGCCAGCAGCCCGGTGGCAGCGAGGCAAGAGACCCAGTACTTC
.	TRBJ1-1	TRBV11-2	.	CASRSPGSRNTEAFF	TGTGCCAGCAGATCCCCTGGCTCGCGGAACACTGAAGCTTTCTTT
.	TRBJ1-1	TRBV7-6	.	CASSLGGAAMNTEAFF	TGTGCCAGCAGCTTAGGGGGGGCCGCAATGAACACTGAAGCTTTCTTT
TRBD1	TRBJ1-1	TRBV19	.	CASSPSSGTGGTEAFF	TGTGCCAGTAGTCCTTCCTCCGGGACAGGGGGGACTGAAGCTTTCTTT